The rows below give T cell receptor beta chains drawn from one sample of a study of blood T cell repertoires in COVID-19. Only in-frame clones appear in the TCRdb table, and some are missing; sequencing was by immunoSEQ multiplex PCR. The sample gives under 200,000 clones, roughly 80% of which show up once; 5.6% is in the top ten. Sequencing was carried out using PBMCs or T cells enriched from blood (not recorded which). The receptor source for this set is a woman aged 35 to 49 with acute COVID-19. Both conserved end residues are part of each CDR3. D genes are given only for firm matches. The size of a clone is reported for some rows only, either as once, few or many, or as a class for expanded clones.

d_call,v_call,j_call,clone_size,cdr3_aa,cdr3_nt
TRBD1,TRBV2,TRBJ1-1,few,CASKSGQGSFYTEAFF,TGTGCCAGCAAATCCGGACAGGGGAGCTTCTACACTGAAGCTTTCTTT
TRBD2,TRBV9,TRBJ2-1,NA,CASSAHSGRAYEQFF,TGTGCCAGCAGCGCACATAGCGGGAGGGCCTATGAGCAGTTCTTC
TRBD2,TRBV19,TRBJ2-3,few,CASSIGGRSPDTQYF,TGTGCCAGTAGTATAGGCGGGAGGTCTCCAGATACGCAGTATTTT
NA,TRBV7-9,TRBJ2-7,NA,CASSFRNGNEQYF,TGTGCCAGCAGCTTCCGTAACGGGAACGAGCAGTACTTC
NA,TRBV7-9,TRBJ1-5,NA,CASSLTQGRGNQPQHF,TGTGCCAGCAGCTTGACACAGGGACGAGGCAATCAGCCCCAGCATTTT
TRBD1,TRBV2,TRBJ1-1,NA,CATARDRDTEAFF,TGTGCCACCGCCCGGGACAGGGACACTGAAGCTTTCTTT
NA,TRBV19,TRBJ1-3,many,CASSDEFSGNTIYF,TGTGCCAGTAGTGATGAGTTCTCTGGAAACACCATATATTTT
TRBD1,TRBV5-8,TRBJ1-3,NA,CASRTGIAGNTIYF,TGTGCCAGCAGGACAGGGATTGCGGGAAACACCATATATTTT
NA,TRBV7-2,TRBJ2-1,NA,CASSLGTGGAYNEQFF,TGTGCCAGCAGCTTGGGTACGGGTGGAGCCTACAATGAGCAGTTCTTC
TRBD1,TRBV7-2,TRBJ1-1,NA,CASSLVTGVNTEAFF,TGTGCCAGCAGCTTAGTTACAGGGGTGAACACTGAAGCTTTCTTT
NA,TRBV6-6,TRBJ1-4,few,CASRRGVDEKLFF,TGTGCCAGCAGACGGGGGGTGGATGAAAAACTGTTTTTT
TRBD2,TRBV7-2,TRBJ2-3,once,CASSLVAGVGGDTQYF,TGTGCCAGCAGCTTAGTAGCGGGAGTGGGTGGAGATACGCAGTATTTT
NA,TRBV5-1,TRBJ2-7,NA,CASSLRDKSSYEQYF,TGCGCCAGCAGCTTACGGGACAAAAGCTCCTACGAGCAGTACTTC